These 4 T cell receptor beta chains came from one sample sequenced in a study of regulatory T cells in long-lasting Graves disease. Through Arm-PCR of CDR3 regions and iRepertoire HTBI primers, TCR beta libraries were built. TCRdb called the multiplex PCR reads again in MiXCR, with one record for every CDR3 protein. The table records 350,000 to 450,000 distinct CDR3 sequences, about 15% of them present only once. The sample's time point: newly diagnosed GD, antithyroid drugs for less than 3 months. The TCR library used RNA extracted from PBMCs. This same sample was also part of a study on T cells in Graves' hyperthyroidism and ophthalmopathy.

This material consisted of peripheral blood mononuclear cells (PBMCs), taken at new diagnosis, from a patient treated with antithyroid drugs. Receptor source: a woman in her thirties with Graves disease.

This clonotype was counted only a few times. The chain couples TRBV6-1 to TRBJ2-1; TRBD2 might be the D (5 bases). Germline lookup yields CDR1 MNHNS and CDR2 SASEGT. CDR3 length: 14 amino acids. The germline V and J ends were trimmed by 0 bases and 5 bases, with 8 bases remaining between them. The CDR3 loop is CASSEARRDNEQFF. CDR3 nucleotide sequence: TGTGCCAGCAGTGAAGCGCGGCGGGACAATGAGCAGTTCTTC.

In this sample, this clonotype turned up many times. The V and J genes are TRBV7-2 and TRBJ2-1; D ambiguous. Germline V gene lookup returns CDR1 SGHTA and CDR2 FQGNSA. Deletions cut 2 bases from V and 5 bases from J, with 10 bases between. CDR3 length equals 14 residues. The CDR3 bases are TGTGCCAGCAGCTTATTCAAGACACACAATGAGCAGTTCTTC. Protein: CASSLFKTHNEQFF.

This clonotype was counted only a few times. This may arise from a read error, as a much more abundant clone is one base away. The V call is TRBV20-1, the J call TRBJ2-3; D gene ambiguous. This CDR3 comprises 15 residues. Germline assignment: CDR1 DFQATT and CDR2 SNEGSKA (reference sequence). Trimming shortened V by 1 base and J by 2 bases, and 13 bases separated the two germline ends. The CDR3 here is CSARGTGTFTDTQYF. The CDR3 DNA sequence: TGCAGTGCTAGAGGGACCGGAACCTTCACAGATACGCAGTATTTT.

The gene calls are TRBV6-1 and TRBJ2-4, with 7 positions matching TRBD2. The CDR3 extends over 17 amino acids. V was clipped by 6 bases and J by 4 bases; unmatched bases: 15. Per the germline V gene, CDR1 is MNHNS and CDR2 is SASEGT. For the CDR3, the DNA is TGTGCCAGCAGCCCTCGGGCGGGAGCATACATAAAAAACATTCAGTACTTC. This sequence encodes CASSPRAGAYIKNIQYF.